A single sample gave rise to the 28 T cell receptor beta chains below, sequenced in a study of blood T cell repertoires in COVID-19 (dated by TCRdb to between 2020 and 2021). The library came from the immunoSEQ multiplex PCR assay. TCRdb holds this immuneACCESS table with in-frame rearrangements only. Some clones are missing; in checked studies, unresolved V genes explain under half, and the rest has no known cause. The sample table contains over 40,000 clones; only one count was recorded for 92% of them. The top ten constitute around 12% of the sample. The sequenced sample was peripheral blood. The receptors were gathered from a human donor in a cohort sampled during active COVID-19.

The gene calls are TRBV20-1 and TRBJ2-7, with D perhaps TRBD1 (6 bases). There are 10 residues in the CDR3. The V end was cut by 6 bases, the J end by 5 bases, with 8 bases between. Germline assignment: CDR1 DFQATT and CDR2 SNEGSKA (reference sequence). This CDR3 reads CSAWDNEQYF. CDR3 nucleotide sequence: TGCAGTGCATGGGACAACGAGCAGTACTTC.

The chain joins TRBV20-1 to TRBJ1-5; D is undetermined. V lost 3 bases, J lost 2 bases, and 5 bases lay in between. The CDR3 length is 12 residues. Germline V gives CDR1 DFQATT, CDR2 SNEGSKA (reference sequence). For the CDR3, the DNA is TGCAGTGCTAGTACGGGCAATCAGCCCCAGCATTTT. Its protein is CSASTGNQPQHF.

The J gene is TRBJ1-5, the V gene TRBV21-1. TRBV21-1 is an annotated pseudogene. CDR3 length: 16 residues. The CDR3 region has the DNA TGTGCCAGCAGCCCGAACGGAGCGGGGGCTTTTCAGCCCCAGCATTTT. Protein sequence: CASSPNGAGAFQPQHF.

This sequence joins TRBV10-1 and TRBJ1-2; D is possibly TRBD1 (6 bases). This CDR3 comprises 14 residues. Trimming pared 7 bases from V and 2 bases from J, leaving 14 bases between. Germline lookup yields CDR1 WNHNN and CDR2 SYGVQD (reference sequence). CDR3 DNA: TGCGCCAGCAAACGGGGGGGCGGAAACTATGGCTACACCTTC. Its translation: CASKRGGGNYGYTF.

This chain joins TRBV10-2 and TRBJ2-3, with 11 nucleotides matching TRBD2. Germline-derived CDR1 and CDR2 are WSHSY and SAAADI. V gave up 6 bases and J gave up 3 bases; unmatched junction bases: 8. This CDR3 has 16 amino acids. The DNA of the CDR3 is TGCGCCAGCAGCCGACTAGCGGGATTTAGGACAGATACGCAGTATTTT. It encodes CASSRLAGFRTDTQYF.

The CDR3 bases are TGTGCCAGCAGTGACAGGGGGCATAATGGCTACACCTTC. Its protein product is CASSDRGHNGYTF. This chain joins TRBV25-1 and TRBJ1-2; 8 bases are shared with TRBD1. This CDR3 is 13 amino acids long. Trimming cost V 3 bases and J 6 bases; bases outside gene matches: 3. Germline CDR1 reads MGHDK; CDR2 reads SYGVNS.

CDR3 in amino acids: CASSLDGIPGQLYGYTF. As DNA, the CDR3 is TGTGCCAGCAGTCTCGACGGGATACCGGGACAGCTCTATGGCTACACCTTC. The chain uses TRBV6-6 and TRBJ1-2; 7 nucleotides align to TRBD1. The junction had 16 bases not matched to a gene; V was cut back by 5 bases and J by 4 bases. Germline V CDR1 and CDR2: MNHNY, SVGAGI (reference sequence). The CDR3 runs 17 residues.

This clone was found a few times. The chain employs TRBV4-2 and TRBJ2-3; the match to TRBD2 covers 10 bases. After removal of 1 base from V and 6 bases from J, the junction contained 7 bases not matched to a gene. Looked up from germline, CDR1 is LGHNA and CDR2 is YNFKEQ. This CDR3 region has 16 residues. The CDR3 coding sequence is TGTGCCAGCAGCCAAGTAGCAGCGGGAGGGCCGGATACGCAGTATTTT. Translated: CASSQVAAGGPDTQYF.

This clone has a handful of counts. V usage is TRBV7-9 and J usage is TRBJ2-3; maybe TRBD1 (6 bases). The CDR3 sequence is 18 residues long. Germline V gene sequence: CDR1 SEHNR, CDR2 FQNEAQ (reference sequence). V lost 1 base to trimming and J lost 0 bases, with 17 bases between them. CDR3: CASSLGWHRAISTDTQYF. The DNA of the CDR3 is TGTGCCAGCAGCTTAGGGTGGCACAGGGCCATTAGCACAGATACGCAGTATTTT.

The chain uses TRBV7-2 and TRBJ2-1, with no clear D. There are 12 residues in the CDR3. V lost 3 bases, J lost 6 bases, and 6 bases lay in between. The germline V gene encodes CDR1 SGHTA and CDR2 FQGNSA. The CDR3: CASSFTFNEQFF. The CDR3 nucleotides read TGTGCCAGCAGCTTTACATTCAATGAGCAGTTCTTC.

The chain uses TRBV30 and TRBJ2-1; 9 positions match TRBD2. With V trimmed by 4 bases and J by 4 bases, 8 bases remained unmatched. Germline V lookup: CDR1 GTSNPN, CDR2 SVGIG (reference sequence). The CDR3 has 15 amino acids. CDR3 loop: CAWNILSGRYNEQFF. CDR3 DNA: TGTGCCTGGAACATCCTTAGCGGGAGATACAATGAGCAGTTCTTC.

This clone occurred once. The chain links TRBV15 to TRBJ2-1; 8 bases agree with TRBD2. With V trimmed by 2 bases and J by 4 bases, 7 bases remained unmatched. CDR3 length: 16 residues. Germline V gives CDR1 LNHNV, CDR2 YYDKDF (reference sequence). The CDR3 spells CATSRTLADLYNEQFF. DNA of the CDR3: TGTGCCACCAGCAGAACACTAGCGGACCTTTACAATGAGCAGTTCTTC.

The rearrangement joins TRBV19 to TRBJ2-5; a possible D gene is TRBD1 (6 bases). From germline, CDR1 is LNHDA and CDR2 SQIVND (reference sequence). Between the trimmed V and J ends, which lost 3 bases and 4 bases, there was a span of 15 bases. The CDR3 extends over 15 amino acids. The CDR3 bases are TGTGCCAGTAGTATTGGTCTTCAGGGGAGAGAGACCCAGTACTTC. Residues: CASSIGLQGRETQYF.

The V call is TRBV12-3 or TRBV12-4, the J call TRBJ2-7; D remains ambiguous. The CDR3 loop spans 11 amino acids. V was trimmed by 5 bases and J by 4 bases, leaving 6 bases between them. The CDR3 DNA reads as TGTGCCAGCAGTCCCGGGTACGAGCAGTACTTC. Translated: CASSPGYEQYF.

The chain links TRBV5-4 to TRBJ1-1, with TRBD1 matching over 8 bases. Germline-derived CDR1 and CDR2 are SGHNT and YYREEE (reference sequence). Losses at the gene ends were 5 bases for V and 0 bases for J; bases not matched to a gene: 3. The CDR3 has 14 residues. CDR3 bases: TGTGCCAGCAGTCCGGACAGGGTGAACACTGAAGCTTTCTTT. This sequence encodes CASSPDRVNTEAFF.

V usage is TRBV6-5 and J usage is TRBJ1-1; 8 bases are shared with TRBD1. Trimming removed 10 bases from V and 3 bases from J; junction bases left unmatched: 13. The CDR3 has 15 amino acids. Germline V gives CDR1 MNHEY, CDR2 SVGAGI. This CDR3 reads CATIPGTGLDTEAFF. DNA of the CDR3: TGTGCCACCATTCCAGGGACAGGCTTGGACACTGAAGCTTTCTTT.

The chain joins TRBV27 to TRBJ1-2, with D perhaps matching TRBD1 (6 bases). CDR3 length: 15 amino acids. From germline, CDR1 is MNHEY and CDR2 SMNVEV (reference sequence). V lost 6 bases and J lost 6, with 20 bases in between. CDR3 bases: TGTGCCAGCAGCCCTCAAACCACGGGACAAGATGGCTACACCTTC. Residues: CASSPQTTGQDGYTF.

J is TRBJ2-7 and V is TRBV13, with D hard to call. Trimming removed 3 bases from V and 2 bases from J, with 11 bases in between. The germline gives CDR1 PRHDT, CDR2 FYEKMQ (reference sequence). The CDR3 consists of 14 residues. The CDR3 DNA sequence: TGTGCCAGCAGCTTCTCGACTGGCCCCTACGAGCAGTACTTC. Its translation: CASSFSTGPYEQYF.

The rearrangement joins TRBV4-2 to TRBJ2-2, with TRBD1 identical over 11 bases. CDR3 length equals 17 residues. V was clipped by 3 bases and J by 5 bases; unmatched bases: 8. Germline V lookup: CDR1 LGHNA, CDR2 YNFKEQ. This CDR3 reads CASSHQAGTGGTGELFF. In DNA, the CDR3 is TGTGCCAGCAGCCACCAAGCCGGGACAGGGGGAACCGGGGAGCTGTTTTTT.

J is TRBJ1-1 and V is TRBV27; TRBD1 is a possible D gene (6 bases). V was pared by 6 bases and J by 5 bases, with 16 bases between. Germline V CDR1 and CDR2: MNHEY, SMNVEV (reference sequence). CDR3 size: 14 residues. CDR3 region: CASRAGGRGTEAFF. In DNA, the CDR3 is TGTGCCAGCAGGGCCGGGGGGCGAGGGACTGAAGCTTTCTTT.

This clone was found a few times. The rearrangement links TRBV2 to TRBJ2-1; possible D gene TRBD1, 6 bases. V was trimmed by 7 bases and J by 0 bases, leaving 10 bases between them. The CDR3 contains 14 residues. Germline values: CDR1 SNHLY, CDR2 FYNNEI. The CDR3 reads CASTEQGSYNEQFF. The CDR3 bases are TGTGCCAGCACCGAACAGGGCTCCTACAATGAGCAGTTCTTC.

The CDR3 here is CASSQERTGGRKTQYF. The CDR3 nucleotides are TGTGCCAGCAGCCAAGAGAGGACGGGGGGGCGTAAGACCCAGTACTTC. The chain links TRBV4-2 to TRBJ2-5, with 8 positions matching TRBD2. Germline assignment: CDR1 LGHNA and CDR2 YNFKEQ. CDR3 length: 16 amino acids. V was clipped by 0 bases and J by 6 bases; unmatched bases: 9.

The chain recombines TRBV7-2 with TRBJ2-7; TRBD1 is a possible D gene (5 bases). Germline-derived CDR1 and CDR2 are SGHTA and FQGNSA. Trimming cost V 4 bases and J 4 bases, with 14 bases left between them. The CDR3 loop spans 14 amino acids. The chain's CDR3 is CASSSRGRRYEQYF. As DNA, the CDR3 is TGTGCCAGCAGCTCAAGGGGCCGGAGATACGAGCAGTACTTC.

This clone appeared once. In nucleotides, the CDR3 is TGTGCCAGCAGACAAGCGGGAGGGCCGGGAGAGACCCAGTACTTC. Residues: CASRQAGGPGETQYF. The V gene is TRBV5-4, the J gene TRBJ2-5; 10 nucleotides line up with TRBD2. J was trimmed by 4 bases and V by 5 bases; bases with no gene match: 8. The germline gives CDR1 SGHNT, CDR2 YYREEE (reference sequence). The CDR3 has 15 residues.

The V call is TRBV6-5, the J call TRBJ2-1; 8 bases are a match to TRBD1. The CDR3 totals 15 residues. V shed 4 bases and J 2 bases; nucleotides not matched to a gene: 4. Germline CDR1 reads MNHEY; CDR2 reads SVGAGI. The chain's CDR3 is CASSSRGQAYNEQFF. CDR3 coding DNA: TGTGCCAGCAGTTCGAGGGGACAGGCCTACAATGAGCAGTTCTTC.

The genes are TRBV18 and TRBJ2-7, with 9 bases that match TRBD1. Germline assignment: CDR1 KGHSH and CDR2 LQKENI. Germline trimming cut 2 bases from V and 2 bases from J; bases unmatched to any gene: 4. The CDR3 is 15 amino acids. CDR3 amino acids: CASSPGGQGTYEQYF. In DNA form, the CDR3 reads TGTGCCAGCTCACCAGGGGGACAGGGTACCTACGAGCAGTACTTC.

V usage is TRBV4-3 and J usage is TRBJ1-5; 10 bases agree with TRBD1. This CDR3 has 16 amino acids. V was pared by 0 bases and J by 4 bases, with 3 bases of the junction left unmatched. Germline CDR1 reads LGHNA; CDR2 reads YSLEER. Here the CDR3 DNA reads TGCGCCAGCAGCCAAGAGGCGGGACAGGGGAATCAGCCCCAGCATTTT. Translation gives CASSQEAGQGNQPQHF.

This rearrangement joins TRBV5-6 to TRBJ2-7; 7 positions match TRBD1. V shed 4 bases, J shed 2 bases, and the junction held 3 bases outside the gene matches. The CDR3 is made up of 13 amino acids. Germline V gene lookup returns CDR1 SGHDT and CDR2 YYEEEE. In nucleotides, the CDR3 is TGTGCCAGCAGCCAGGGACAGACCTACGAGCAGTACTTC. It codes for CASSQGQTYEQYF. Full variable domain (rest looked up from reference TRBV5-6 and TRBJ2-7): DAGVTQSPTHLIKTRGQQVTLRCSPKSGHDTVSWYQQALGQGPQFIFQYYEEEERQRGNFPDRFSGHQFPNYSSELNVNALLLGDSALYLCASSQGQTYEQYFGPGTRLTVT.